Reported below is one T cell receptor (beta chain). Trimming at V came to 5 bases and at J to 6 bases, leaving 11 bases not matched to a gene. This CDR3 is built from 16 residues. The germline V gene encodes CDR1 MNHEY and CDR2 SMNVEV (reference sequence). This sample was taken from a study of cytomegalovirus exposure and HLA in healthy donors. Looking at the study overall: For the roughly 400 genotyped donors, roughly 80% fell within the Caucasian-associated ancestry cluster.

PCR involved 60 Vbeta and 13 Jbeta primers. Clones were sequenced by immunoSEQ multiplex PCR, and TCRdb holds only the in-frame ones, with some missing. This table has tens of thousands of clones, over 60% appearing once. Unrecorded immune exposures were likely, despite nominal health at sampling. Material for sequencing was PBMCs. The chain combines TRBV27 with TRBJ2-1; 9 nucleotides line up with TRBD2. This TCR derives from a woman between 40 and 50 years old in good health and CMV-seropositive. The CDR3 region is CASSASSGDYSNEQFF. DNA of the CDR3: TGTGCCAGCAGTGCCTCTAGCGGGGACTACTCCAATGAGCAGTTCTTC.